This entry concerns a single TCR beta chain. Repertoires were generated with immunoSEQ multiplex PCR, while TCRdb's copy carries only in-frame clones and drops some. The sample holds fewer than 150,000 clones, over 90% seen once. This entry is derived from a study of T cell responses to AZD1222 COVID-19 vaccine. The CDR3 spans 15 residues. Germline-derived CDR1 and CDR2 are MNHEY and SVGAGI. The V end lost 4 bases, the J end lost 0 bases, and 13 bases lay between the germline ends. The specimen comprised peripheral blood, sampled on day 0 of AZD1222 vaccination. The chain carries TRBV6-5 and TRBJ2-7; D assignment may be TRBD1 or TRBD2 (5 bases each). The source of this sequence is an adult in good health. CDR3 protein: CASSFSRDVSYEQYF. The CDR3 coding sequence is TGTGCCAGCAGTTTTAGCCGGGACGTCTCCTACGAGCAGTACTTC.